This TCR beta chain appears in the sequencing data of a study of blood T cell repertoires in COVID-19. The wider study: Collection of acute and convalescent COVID-19 samples took place in the United States, Italy and Spain. Nucleic acid was either cDNA or gDNA, and it came from T cells, B-cell-depleted T cells, or PBMCs.

In this sample, this clone turned up a few times. Per the original data handling: Reference gene primer amplification in the assay estimated nucleated cell counts. Some clones are missing from TCRdb's copy, which holds only in-frame ones; the method was immunoSEQ multiplex PCR. The D gene and trimming were derived from the DNA, and the V and J assignments and clone size from that table. The repertoire holds about 170,000 clones, over 80% seen once, with 3.5% to 5% in the top ten. The germline V gene has CDR1 LGHNA and CDR2 YNFKEQ. With 0 bases removed from V and 8 bases from J, the gap between germline ends came to 13 bases. This CDR3 spans 14 amino acids.

This sequence was found in a woman aged 45-59 years with acute or convalescent COVID-19. The chain employs TRBV4-2 and TRBJ1-1; weak D call: TRBD1 (5 bases). Input material: peripheral blood. The CDR3, as DNA: TGTGCCAGCAGCCAAGAGGGGTCGGGGGGGGAAGCTTTCTTT. It translates to CASSQEGSGGEAFF.